The text below deals with one T cell receptor beta chain. The antigen remains undetermined. This sample is part of a study of cytomegalovirus exposure and HLA in healthy donors. General study findings and limits: Later genetic work tied a missense DCLRE1C variant to beta-chain V and J trimming. The likely origin of a cluster of highly shared sequence variants was a sequencing artifact.

CDR3 length: 14 amino acids. V lost 1 base and J lost 4, with 10 bases in between. Germline CDR1 is SGHDT and CDR2 is YYEEEE. The primer mix had 60 Vbeta and 13 Jbeta primers. Assay used: immunoSEQ multiplex PCR; TCRdb lists only in-frame clones, some missing. The table includes about 160,000 clones, approximately 78% detected once. The sequence derives from a woman aged 18-29 years in good health and CMV-seronegative. The rearrangement links TRBV5-6 to TRBJ2-3, with D possibly TRBD2 on 5 matching bases. Sequenced material: PBMCs. As DNA, the CDR3 is TGTGCCAGCAGCTTGAGGGTGCGGGCAGATACGCAGTATTTT. Its protein is CASSLRVRADTQYF.